The 10 T cell receptor beta chains reported below all come from one sample, sequenced in a study of beta chain features in type 1 diabetes. Study-wide results and caveats: In all four CD4+ subsets, TCRB CDR3 length was significantly, moderately reduced in type 1 diabetes.

The isolated RNA, all of it, was reverse transcribed, so expressed TCRB transcripts were what got sequenced. The method was immunoSEQ multiplex PCR; TCRdb's version includes in-frame clones alone and lacks a portion of them. Seen here are around 140,000 clones, approximately 13% observed once, and the top ten hold 1.3%. These receptors have no known antigen. The sample was central memory CD4+ T cells from blood. The receptors derive from a man between 18 and 29 years old with type 1 diabetes.

The chain employs TRBV14 and TRBJ2-5; a possible D gene is TRBD1 (6 bases). This CDR3 is built from 14 residues. Trimming stripped 2 bases from V and 5 bases from J, with 12 bases between. Germline values: CDR1 SGHDN, CDR2 FVKESK. The CDR3 reads CASSQTGQRETQYF. The CDR3, as DNA: TGTGCCAGCAGCCAAACGGGACAAAGGGAGACCCAGTACTTC.

The rearrangement joins TRBV14 to TRBJ1-2; unclear D gene. CDR1 is SGHDN, CDR2 FVKESK, per germline. Trimming pared 0 bases from V and 8 bases from J, leaving 13 bases between. The CDR3 extends over 14 amino acids. The DNA of the CDR3 is TGTGCCAGCAGCCAAGATTATGGGAATATCGGCTACACCTTC. This translates into CASSQDYGNIGYTF.

CDR3 nucleotides: TGTGCCAGCAGTTTGCAGGTAGTGCTGAACACTGAAGCTTTCTTT. Encoded protein: CASSLQVVLNTEAFF. The chain links TRBV28 to TRBJ1-1, with D uncertain. CDR1 MDHEN and CDR2 SYDVKM come from the germline V gene. This CDR3 comprises 15 residues. Trimming stripped 3 bases from V and 0 bases from J, with 11 bases between.

This clone was found a few times. The chain uses TRBV11-3 and TRBJ2-3; perhaps TRBD2 as D (5 bases). Trimming pared 3 bases from V and 5 bases from J, leaving 18 bases between. Germline lookup yields CDR1 SGHNT and CDR2 YENEEA. The CDR3 runs 16 residues. The CDR3 loop is CASSLEVLSRKDTQYF. For the CDR3, the DNA is TGTGCCAGCAGCTTGGAGGTTTTAAGCCGTAAAGATACGCAGTATTTT.

Only a few counts were recorded for this clone. J is TRBJ1-1 and V is TRBV7-9; no reliable D call. This CDR3 has 13 amino acids. V lost 4 bases and J 2 bases, leaving 8 bases between the germline ends. Looked up from germline, CDR1 is SEHNR and CDR2 is FQNEAQ (reference sequence). For the CDR3, the DNA is TGTGCCAGCAGCTACGGGGAAAACACTGAAGCTTTCTTT. It encodes CASSYGENTEAFF.

This clone was found a few times. The chain is built from TRBV15 and TRBJ2-1; 12 nucleotides line up with TRBD2. Trimming took 8 bases from V and 0 from J; bases not matched to a gene: 17. CDR1 and CDR2 (germline): LNHNV, YYDKDF (reference sequence). This CDR3 is 20 amino acids long. CDR3: CATQDPGTSGSFSSYNEQFF. CDR3 nucleotide sequence: TGTGCCACCCAGGACCCCGGGACTAGCGGGTCCTTTTCCTCCTACAATGAGCAGTTCTTC.

V usage is TRBV6-5 and J usage is TRBJ2-1; D gene ambiguous. V lost 5 bases and J lost 9, with 8 bases in between. Germline lookup yields CDR1 MNHEY and CDR2 SVGAGI. This CDR3 contains 11 residues. The CDR3 DNA reads as TGTGCCAGCAGTCGATGGAGTGAGCAGTTCTTC. Translating it yields CASSRWSEQFF.

This clone was counted only a few times. A much more abundant neighbour one base away suggests this may be a read error. This CDR3 is also generated by other DNA sequences in the sample. V usage is TRBV6-5 and J usage is TRBJ2-5, with TRBD1 identical over 7 bases. Trimming cost V 8 bases and J 5 bases; bases outside gene matches: 11. The length of the CDR3 is 14 residues. The germline gives CDR1 MNHEY, CDR2 SVGAGI. The CDR3: CASRNHRGGETQYF. The CDR3 DNA follows: TGTGCCAGCCGAAATCACAGGGGCGGGGAGACCCAGTACTTC.

This clone was counted only a few times. The rearrangement joins TRBV29-1 to TRBJ2-3, with 10 bases lining up with TRBD1. Per germline, CDR1 SQVTM and CDR2 ANQGSEA. V was clipped by 3 bases and J by 1 base; unmatched bases: 4. The CDR3 totals 15 residues. The CDR3 is CSVDSGQGRTDTQYF. The CDR3 nucleotides are TGCAGCGTTGACTCGGGACAGGGGCGCACAGATACGCAGTATTTT.

The chain is built from TRBV25-1 and TRBJ1-2, with D unresolved. Trimming took 5 bases from V and 0 from J, leaving 10 bases between them. Looked up from germline, CDR1 is MGHDK and CDR2 is SYGVNS. CDR3 length: 14 residues. This CDR3 is CASSHTVANYGYTF. In DNA form, the CDR3 reads TGTGCCAGCAGTCATACAGTGGCTAACTATGGCTACACCTTC.